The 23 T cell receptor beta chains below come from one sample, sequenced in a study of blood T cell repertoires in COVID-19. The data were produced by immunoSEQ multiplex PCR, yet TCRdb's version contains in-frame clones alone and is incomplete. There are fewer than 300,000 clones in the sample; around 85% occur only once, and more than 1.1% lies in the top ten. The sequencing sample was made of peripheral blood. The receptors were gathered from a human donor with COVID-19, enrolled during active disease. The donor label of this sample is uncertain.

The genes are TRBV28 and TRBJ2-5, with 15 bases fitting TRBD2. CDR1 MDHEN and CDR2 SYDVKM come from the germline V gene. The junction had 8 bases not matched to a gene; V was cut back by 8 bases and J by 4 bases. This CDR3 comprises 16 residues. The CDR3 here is CASALPGLAGGETQYF. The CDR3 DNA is TGTGCCAGCGCTCTCCCGGGACTAGCGGGAGGAGAGACCCAGTACTTC.

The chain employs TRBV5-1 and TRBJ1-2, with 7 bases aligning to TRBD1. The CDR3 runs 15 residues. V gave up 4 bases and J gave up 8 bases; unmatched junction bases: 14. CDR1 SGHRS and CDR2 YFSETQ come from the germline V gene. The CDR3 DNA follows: TGCGCCAGCAGCCTCTCCGGGACAGATTATCTGGGCTACACCTTC. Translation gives CASSLSGTDYLGYTF.

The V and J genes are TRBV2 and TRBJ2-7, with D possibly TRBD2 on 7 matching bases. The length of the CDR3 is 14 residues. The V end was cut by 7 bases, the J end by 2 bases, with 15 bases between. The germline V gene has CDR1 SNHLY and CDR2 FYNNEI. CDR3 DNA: TGTGCCAGCATTTTAGGGGGAGGGACCTACGAGCAGTACTTC. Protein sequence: CASILGGGTYEQYF.

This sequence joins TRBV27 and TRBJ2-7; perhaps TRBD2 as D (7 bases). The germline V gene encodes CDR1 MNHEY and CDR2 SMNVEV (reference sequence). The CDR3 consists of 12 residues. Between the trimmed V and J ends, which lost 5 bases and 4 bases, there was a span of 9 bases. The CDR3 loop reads CASSRGAYEQYF. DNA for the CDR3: TGTGCCAGCAGTCGGGGGGCGTACGAGCAGTACTTC.

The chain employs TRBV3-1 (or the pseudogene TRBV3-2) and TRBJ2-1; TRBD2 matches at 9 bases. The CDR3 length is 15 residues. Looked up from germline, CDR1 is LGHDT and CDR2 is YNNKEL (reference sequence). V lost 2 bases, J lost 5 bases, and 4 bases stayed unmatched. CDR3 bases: TGTGCCAGCAGCCAACTTCTAGCGGGAAACAATGAGCAGTTCTTC. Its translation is CASSQLLAGNNEQFF.

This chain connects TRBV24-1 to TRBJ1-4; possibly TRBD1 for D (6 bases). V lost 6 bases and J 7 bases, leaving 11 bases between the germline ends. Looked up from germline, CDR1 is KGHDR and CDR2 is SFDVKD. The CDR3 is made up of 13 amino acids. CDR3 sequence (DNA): TGTGCCACCAGTATGGACAGTTTTGAAAAACTGTTTTTT. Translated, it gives CATSMDSFEKLFF.

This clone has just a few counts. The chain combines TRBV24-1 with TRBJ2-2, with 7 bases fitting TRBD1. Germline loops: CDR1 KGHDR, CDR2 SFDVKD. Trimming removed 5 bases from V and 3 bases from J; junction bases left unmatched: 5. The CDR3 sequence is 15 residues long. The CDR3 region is CATSAPGGYTGELFF. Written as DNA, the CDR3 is TGTGCCACCAGTGCCCCAGGGGGATACACCGGGGAGCTGTTTTTT.

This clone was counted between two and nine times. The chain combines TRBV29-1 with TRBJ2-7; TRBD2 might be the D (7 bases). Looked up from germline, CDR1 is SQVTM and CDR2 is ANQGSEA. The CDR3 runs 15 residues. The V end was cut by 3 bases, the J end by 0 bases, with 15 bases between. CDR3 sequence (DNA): TGCAGCGTTGATTCGGGGGGCTCAGCCTCCTACGAGCAGTACTTC. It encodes CSVDSGGSASYEQYF.

In DNA form, the CDR3 reads TGTGCCAGCAGGTCGACCCATACAGGGGTAAGCTACGAGCAGTACTTC. This encodes CASRSTHTGVSYEQYF. The rearrangement joins TRBV5-6 to TRBJ2-7; TRBD1 agrees at 7 bases. With V trimmed by 5 bases and J by 3 bases, 14 bases remained unmatched. The germline V gene has CDR1 SGHDT and CDR2 YYEEEE. The CDR3 contains 16 residues.

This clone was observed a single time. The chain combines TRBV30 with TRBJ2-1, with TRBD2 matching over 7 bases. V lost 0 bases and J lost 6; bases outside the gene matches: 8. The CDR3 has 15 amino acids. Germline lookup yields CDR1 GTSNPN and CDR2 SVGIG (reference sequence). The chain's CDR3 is CAWSVRGGRLNEQFF. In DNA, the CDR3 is TGTGCCTGGAGTGTACGGGGCGGGAGACTCAATGAGCAGTTCTTC.

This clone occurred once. Written as DNA, the CDR3 is TGTGCCAGCAGCTTAGCCGAGACAGGGGAAGGCTACACCTTC. Translating it yields CASSLAETGEGYTF. The gene calls are TRBV7-2 and TRBJ1-2; TRBD1 matches 8 bases. V lost 0 bases and J lost 8; bases outside the gene matches: 5. The CDR3 has 14 residues. CDR1 is SGHTA and CDR2 is FQGNSA in the germline V gene.

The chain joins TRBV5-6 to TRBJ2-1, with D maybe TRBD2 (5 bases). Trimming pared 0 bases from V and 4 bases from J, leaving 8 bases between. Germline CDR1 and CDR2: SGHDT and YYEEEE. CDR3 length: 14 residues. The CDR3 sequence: CASSLVRGYNEQFF. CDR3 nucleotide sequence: TGTGCCAGCAGCTTGGTCCGCGGGTACAATGAGCAGTTCTTC.

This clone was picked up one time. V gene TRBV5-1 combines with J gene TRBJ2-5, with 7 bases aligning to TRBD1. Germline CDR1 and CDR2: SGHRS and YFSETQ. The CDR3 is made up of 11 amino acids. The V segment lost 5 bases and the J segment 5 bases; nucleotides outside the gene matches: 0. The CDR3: CASRQGETQYF. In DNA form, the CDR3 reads TGCGCCAGCAGACAGGGGGAGACCCAGTACTTC.

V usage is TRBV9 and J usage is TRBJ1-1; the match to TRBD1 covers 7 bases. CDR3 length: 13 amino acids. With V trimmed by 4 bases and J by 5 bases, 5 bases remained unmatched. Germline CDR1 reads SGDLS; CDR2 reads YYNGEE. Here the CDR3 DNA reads TGTGCCAGCAGCCCCCAGGGGGTTACTGAAGCTTTCTTT. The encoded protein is CASSPQGVTEAFF.

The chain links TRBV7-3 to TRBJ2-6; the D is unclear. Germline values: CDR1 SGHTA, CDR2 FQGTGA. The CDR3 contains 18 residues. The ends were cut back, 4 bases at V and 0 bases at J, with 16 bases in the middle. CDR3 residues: CASSSPAGLSSGANVLTF. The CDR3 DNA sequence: TGTGCCAGCAGCTCTCCAGCAGGCTTGAGCTCTGGGGCCAACGTCCTGACTTTC.

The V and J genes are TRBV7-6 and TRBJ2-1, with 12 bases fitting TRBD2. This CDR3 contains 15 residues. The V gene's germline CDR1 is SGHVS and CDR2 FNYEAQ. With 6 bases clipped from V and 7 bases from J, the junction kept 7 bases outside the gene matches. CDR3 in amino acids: CASSLLAGGVNEQFF. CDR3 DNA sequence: TGTGCCAGCAGTTTACTAGCGGGAGGCGTTAATGAGCAGTTCTTC. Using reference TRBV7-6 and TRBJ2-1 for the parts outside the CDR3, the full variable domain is GAGVSQSPRYKVTKRGQDVALRCDPISGHVSLYWYRQALGQGPEFLTYFNYEAQQDKSGLPNDRFSAERPEGSISTLTIQRTEQRDSAMYRCASSLLAGGVNEQFFGPGTRLTVL.

For the CDR3, the DNA is TGTGCCAGCGTATCCGACTTCAATCAGCCCCAGCATTTT. It yields the protein CASVSDFNQPQHF. This sequence joins TRBV6-5 and TRBJ1-5; the D is unclear. The CDR3 has 13 residues. Germline CDR1 is MNHEY and CDR2 is SVGAGI. V lost 8 bases and J 3 bases, leaving 11 bases between the germline ends.

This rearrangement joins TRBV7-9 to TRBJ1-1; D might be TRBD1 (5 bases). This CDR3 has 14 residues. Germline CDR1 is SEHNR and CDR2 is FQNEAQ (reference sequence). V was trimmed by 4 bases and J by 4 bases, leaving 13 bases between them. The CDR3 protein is CASSSRGGVTEAFF. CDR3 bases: TGTGCCAGCAGCTCCCGCGGGGGGGTCACTGAAGCTTTCTTT.

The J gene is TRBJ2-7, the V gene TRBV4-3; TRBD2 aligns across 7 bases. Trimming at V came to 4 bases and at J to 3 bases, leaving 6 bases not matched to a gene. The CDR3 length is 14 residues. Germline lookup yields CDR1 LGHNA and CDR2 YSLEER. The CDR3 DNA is TGCGCCAGCAGCCCGCGAGGCGGGAGCTACGAGCAGTACTTC. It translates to CASSPRGGSYEQYF.

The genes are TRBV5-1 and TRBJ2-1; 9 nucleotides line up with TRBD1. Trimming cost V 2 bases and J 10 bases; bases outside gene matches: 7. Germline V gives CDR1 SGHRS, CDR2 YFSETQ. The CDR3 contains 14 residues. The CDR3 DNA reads TGCGCCAGCAGCTTCTTCGGGACAGGGCGCGAGCAGTTCTTC. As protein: CASSFFGTGREQFF. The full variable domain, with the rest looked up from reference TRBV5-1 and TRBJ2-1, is KAGVTQTPRYLIKTRGQQVTLSCSPISGHRSVSWYQQTPGQGLQFLFEYFSETQRNKGNFPGRFSGRQFSNSRSEMNVSTLELGDSALYLCASSFFGTGREQFFGPGTRLTVL.

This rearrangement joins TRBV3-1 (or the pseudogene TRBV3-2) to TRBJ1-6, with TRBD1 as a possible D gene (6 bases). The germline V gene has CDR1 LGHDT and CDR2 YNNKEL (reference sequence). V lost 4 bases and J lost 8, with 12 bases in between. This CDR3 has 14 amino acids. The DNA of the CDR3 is TGTGCCAGCAGCCCTCACAGGGACCATTCACCCCTCCACTTT. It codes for CASSPHRDHSPLHF.

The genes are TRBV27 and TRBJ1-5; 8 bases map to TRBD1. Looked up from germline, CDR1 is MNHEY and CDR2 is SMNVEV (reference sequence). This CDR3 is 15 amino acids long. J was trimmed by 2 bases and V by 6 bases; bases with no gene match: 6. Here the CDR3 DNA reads TGTGCCAGCAGATCTGCGGACAGGGGCAATCAGCCCCAGCATTTT. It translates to CASRSADRGNQPQHF.

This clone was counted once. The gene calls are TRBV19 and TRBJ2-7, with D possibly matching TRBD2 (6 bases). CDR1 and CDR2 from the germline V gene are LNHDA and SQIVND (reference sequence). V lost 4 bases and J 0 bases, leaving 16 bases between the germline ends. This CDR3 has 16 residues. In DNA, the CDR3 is TGTGCCAGTAGTAAGGTTGGTGGTAGCGGCTCCTACGAGCAGTACTTC. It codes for CASSKVGGSGSYEQYF.